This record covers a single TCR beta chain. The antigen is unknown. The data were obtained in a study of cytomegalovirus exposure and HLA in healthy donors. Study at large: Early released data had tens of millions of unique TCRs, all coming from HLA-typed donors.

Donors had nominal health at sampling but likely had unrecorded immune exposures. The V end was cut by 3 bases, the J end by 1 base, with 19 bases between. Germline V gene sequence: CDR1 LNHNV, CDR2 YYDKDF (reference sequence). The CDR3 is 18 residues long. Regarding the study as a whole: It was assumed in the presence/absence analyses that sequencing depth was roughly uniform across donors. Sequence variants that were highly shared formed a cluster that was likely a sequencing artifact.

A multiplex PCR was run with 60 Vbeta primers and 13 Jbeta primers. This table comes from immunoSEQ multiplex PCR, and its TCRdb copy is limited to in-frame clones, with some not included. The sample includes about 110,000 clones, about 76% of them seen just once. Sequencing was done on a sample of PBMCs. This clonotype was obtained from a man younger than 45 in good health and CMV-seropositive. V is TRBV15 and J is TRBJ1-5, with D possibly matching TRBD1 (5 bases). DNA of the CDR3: TGTGCCACCAGCAGCGACCCCGTTACAGGTTACAGCAATCAGCCCCAGCATTTT. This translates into CATSSDPVTGYSNQPQHF.